In this sample, the clone carrying this T cell receptor (beta chain) turned up a few times. Its specificity is not known. TCRdb redid the calling of the RT-PCR reads with MiXCR, one entry per CDR3 protein. Of more than 600,000 distinct CDR3 sequences in the sample, approximately 18% are singletons; the top ten hold roughly a tenth. The CDR3 contains 17 residues. The data originate from a study of response to subunit inactivated influenza vaccine. Study conclusions and caveats: There was a suggestion from the authors that each seasonal influenza vaccination recruits few new T cells.

This TCR was recovered from a man aged 50-60 years who received an inactivated influenza vaccine. The chain uses TRBV21-1 and TRBJ2-7. TRBV21-1 is recorded as a pseudogene. Here the sequenced sample was PBMCs from blood, taken roughly 5 days after vaccination. CDR3: CASIRGEVPNPTYEQYF. DNA of the CDR3: TGTGCCAGCATTCGTGGGGAAGTACCAAACCCAACCTACGAGCAGTACTTC.